Shown below are 5 T cell receptor beta chains from a single sample sequenced in a study of blood T cell repertoires in COVID-19. Only in-frame clones appear in the TCRdb table, and some are missing; sequencing was by immunoSEQ multiplex PCR. The sample records about 250,000 clones, roughly 85% being singletons. Material for sequencing was PBMCs or T cells enriched from blood (not recorded which). These receptors were obtained from a woman in her 40s who had been exposed to COVID-19.

The CDR3 DNA reads as TGTGCCAGCAGCTTTGGGGTAGCGGTAGCCAAAAACATTCAGTACTTC. Encoded protein: CASSFGVAVAKNIQYF. The chain combines TRBV5-6 with TRBJ2-4, with a weak D call TRBD2 (6 bases). CDR1 and CDR2 (germline): SGHDT, YYEEEE. This CDR3 region has 16 residues. The germline V and J ends were trimmed by 2 bases and 0 bases, with 12 bases remaining between them.

The chain couples TRBV3-1 (or the pseudogene TRBV3-2) to TRBJ1-2; TRBD1 aligns across 8 bases. V was pared by 4 bases and J by 2 bases, with 9 bases of the junction left unmatched. There are 16 residues in the CDR3. The germline gives CDR1 LGHDT, CDR2 YNNKEL (reference sequence). CDR3 loop: CASSRTGGLKNYGYTF. The CDR3 DNA sequence: TGTGCCAGCAGCCGCACAGGGGGGCTTAAGAACTATGGCTACACCTTC.

The V gene is TRBV19, the J gene TRBJ1-1; D unclear. The germline gives CDR1 LNHDA, CDR2 SQIVND (reference sequence). Trimming stripped 3 bases from V and 3 bases from J, with 17 bases between. The CDR3 is made up of 16 amino acids. The CDR3 DNA follows: TGTGCCAGTAGTATGGTTGGAGTCCCTAGACACACTGAAGCTTTCTTT. Protein product: CASSMVGVPRHTEAFF.

The chain carries TRBV7-9 and TRBJ1-4; tentatively, D is TRBD1 (5 bases). Germline assignment: CDR1 SEHNR and CDR2 FQNEAQ (reference sequence). There are 16 residues in the CDR3. V was trimmed by 3 bases and J by 8 bases, leaving 19 bases between them. The CDR3 loop reads CASSLIFSQKGEKLFF. CDR3 DNA sequence: TGTGCCAGCAGCTTGATTTTCTCTCAGAAGGGGGAAAAACTGTTTTTT. Looking up the rest from reference TRBV7-9 and TRBJ1-4 gives the full variable domain: DTGVSQNPRHKITKRGQNVTFRCDPISEHNRLYWYRQTLGQGPEFLTYFQNEAQLEKSRLLSDRFSAERPKGSFSTLEIQRTEQGDSAMYLCASSLIFSQKGEKLFFGSGTQLSVL.

This clone was observed once. This chain uses TRBV28 with TRBJ1-6, with 8 positions matching TRBD1. This CDR3 region has 15 residues. Germline V gene sequence: CDR1 MDHEN, CDR2 SYDVKM. V was pared by 7 bases and J by 6 bases, with 8 bases of the junction left unmatched. The CDR3 sequence: CASTLDRGSNSPLHF. The CDR3 nucleotides are TGTGCCAGCACCTTAGACAGGGGAAGTAATTCACCCCTCCACTTT.